Sequencing of this T cell receptor beta chain was carried out in a study of chemoradiotherapy in HPV16-positive cancers. On this clone: The antigen remains undetermined.

Overall study results and limits: HPV-specific T cells were functionally defined from only a couple of HPV16-positive patients.

TCRdb's copy holds only in-frame clones and misses some; the assay was immunoSEQ multiplex PCR. The profile shows about 1,000 clones, around 88% of them singletons. Trimming removed 3 bases from V and 0 bases from J; junction bases left unmatched: 8. The CDR3 spans 17 residues. In germline, CDR1 is LGHNA, CDR2 YNFKEQ. The sequence was collected from a human donor with HPV-associated anogenital cancer. This specimen was tumor tissue, taken from a patient who underwent chemoradiotherapy. The chain combines TRBV4-2 with TRBJ2-7; TRBD2 agrees at 10 bases. The CDR3 spells CASSHAGLAESSYEQYF. The DNA of the CDR3 is TGTGCCAGCAGCCACGCCGGACTAGCGGAGAGCTCCTACGAGCAGTACTTC.